One and the same sample provided the 24 T cell receptor beta chains below, sequenced in a study of identical twins. TCRdb reprocessed the 5' RACE reads with MiXCR, giving one entry per CDR3 protein. This sample has approximately 550,000 distinct CDR3 sequences; about a fifth occur once, and the top ten carry about 0.5%. The data were also submitted as part of a second study, on yellow fever vaccine responses in identical twins.

The specimen sequenced was CD4+ T cells sorted from blood. Source of these receptors: a woman aged 18-29 years in good health.

This clonotype was seen a few times. The chain uses TRBV2 and TRBJ1-6, with 7 bases fitting TRBD1. CDR3 size: 15 residues. V was pared by 5 bases and J by 8 bases, with 9 bases of the junction left unmatched. Germline CDR1 and CDR2: SNHLY and FYNNEI. CDR3 coding DNA: TGTGCCAGCAGTATAATGACAGGGCTGGATTCACCCCTCCACTTT. Amino acids: CASSIMTGLDSPLHF.

Only a few counts were recorded for this clonotype. The rearrangement links TRBV20-1 to TRBJ2-3; D is possibly TRBD1 (5 bases). Germline CDR1 reads DFQATT; CDR2 reads SNEGSKA (reference sequence). The CDR3 loop spans 12 amino acids. V lost 8 bases, J lost 2 bases, and 11 bases lay in between. CDR3 DNA sequence: TGCAGTACTAAGGACATCACAGATACGCAGTATTTT. Translated, it gives CSTKDITDTQYF.

This clonotype was counted ten times or more. The chain has TRBV5-1 and TRBJ2-2; D gene unclear. The germline V gene encodes CDR1 SGHRS and CDR2 YFSETQ. The CDR3 is 12 amino acids. V lost 1 base to trimming and J lost 9 bases, with 7 bases between them. The DNA for the CDR3 is TGCGCCAGCAGCTTGACTGGCCGGGAGCTGTTTTTT. Translated, it gives CASSLTGRELFF.

This clonotype was seen ten or more times. The chain combines TRBV7-9 with TRBJ2-5, with D uncertain. CDR3 length equals 11 residues. Trimming removed 6 bases from V and 13 bases from J, with 15 bases in between. The germline CDR1 and CDR2 sequences are SEHNR and FQNEAQ (reference sequence). The CDR3 DNA reads TGTGCCAGCAGTCCTTCCGATGCCGCGTACTTC. Protein product: CASSPSDAAYF.

This clonotype turned up a few times. J is TRBJ1-5 and V is TRBV28; 8 positions agree with TRBD1. The germline CDR1 and CDR2 sequences are MDHEN and SYDVKM. The junction had 7 bases not matched to a gene; V was cut back by 6 bases and J by 6 bases. The CDR3 has 14 residues. The DNA of the CDR3 is TGTGCCAGCAGCAGGGGGCCCGTGGGTCAGCCCCAGCATTTT. It is translated as CASSRGPVGQPQHF. The full variable domain, its missing parts supplied by reference TRBV28 and TRBJ1-5, is DVKVTQSSRYLVKRTGEKVFLECVQDMDHENMFWYRQDPGLGLRLIYFSYDVKMKEKGDIPEGYSVSREKKERFSLILESASTNQTSMYLCASSRGPVGQPQHFGDGTRLSIL.

This clonotype has a single count. This chain links TRBV20-1 with TRBJ2-7, with TRBD1 matching 8 bases. Looked up from germline, CDR1 is DFQATT and CDR2 is SNEGSKA (reference sequence). With 1 base clipped from V and 4 bases from J, the junction kept 9 bases outside the gene matches. The length of the CDR3 is 15 residues. The CDR3 DNA reads TGCAGTGCTAGAGTTGCCCAGGGGGCGGGATACGAGCAGTACTTC. It translates to CSARVAQGAGYEQYF.

This clonotype has ten or more counts. V gene TRBV5-1 combines with J gene TRBJ1-1, with D unclear. V lost 2 bases and J 0 bases, leaving 8 bases between the germline ends. This CDR3 has 14 amino acids. Germline CDR1 is SGHRS and CDR2 is YFSETQ. CDR3 bases: TGCGCCAGCAGCTTCGAAGGGATGAACACTGAAGCTTTCTTT. It encodes CASSFEGMNTEAFF. Drawing the rest from reference TRBV5-1 and TRBJ1-1, the complete variable domain is KAGVTQTPRYLIKTRGQQVTLSCSPISGHRSVSWYQQTPGQGLQFLFEYFSETQRNKGNFPGRFSGRQFSNSRSEMNVSTLELGDSALYLCASSFEGMNTEAFFGQGTRLTVV.

This clonotype was picked up a small number of times. The rearrangement links TRBV3-1 to TRBJ2-5; TRBD2 agrees at 8 bases. CDR3 length: 16 amino acids. Germline values: CDR1 LGHDT, CDR2 YNNKEL (reference sequence). The junction had 8 bases not matched to a gene; V was cut back by 0 bases and J by 5 bases. The CDR3 DNA is TGTGCCAGCAGCCAAGATCCAGCGGGAGCTGGGGAGACCCAGTACTTC. This sequence encodes CASSQDPAGAGETQYF.

The chain has TRBV11-1 and TRBJ2-7, with TRBD1 as a possible D gene (6 bases). This CDR3 is built from 18 residues. V was clipped by 5 bases and J by 3 bases, with 26 bases between them. CDR1 SGHAT and CDR2 FQDESV come from the germline V gene (reference sequence). As DNA, the CDR3 is TGTGCCAGCAGCCCCCTTCCGGGACAAATCTTTTCTATCTACGAGCAGTACTTC. It codes for CASSPLPGQIFSIYEQYF.

This rearrangement joins TRBV3-1 to TRBJ2-1, with 11 nucleotides matching TRBD2. The CDR3 is 14 residues long. Trimming removed 6 bases from V and 8 bases from J; junction bases left unmatched: 6. Germline V CDR1 and CDR2: LGHDT, YNNKEL (reference sequence). The CDR3: CASRVAGGQYEQFF. In DNA form, the CDR3 reads TGTGCCAGCAGGGTAGCGGGGGGGCAGTATGAGCAGTTCTTC.

This chain connects TRBV19 to TRBJ2-2; TRBD1 aligns across 7 bases. The trim removed 4 bases at V and 0 bases at J, leaving 2 bases unmatched. Looked up from germline, CDR1 is LNHDA and CDR2 is SQIVND (reference sequence). This CDR3 comprises 15 residues. CDR3: CASSSQGANTGELFF. CDR3 nucleotides: TGTGCCAGTAGTAGCCAGGGGGCGAACACCGGGGAGCTGTTTTTT.

This clonotype occurred many times. The chain has TRBV12-3 or TRBV12-4 and TRBJ1-3, with D possibly being TRBD1 (5 bases). The CDR3 length is 14 residues. V lost 5 bases and J 2 bases, leaving 10 bases between the germline ends. This CDR3 reads CASSEGRAGNTIYF. CDR3 nucleotide sequence: TGTGCCAGCAGTGAGGGCAGGGCTGGAAACACCATATATTTT.

This clonotype showed up just a few times. This rearrangement joins TRBV12-3 or TRBV12-4 to TRBJ2-7, with D possibly TRBD2 on 5 matching bases. The CDR3 covers 14 residues. The V end was cut by 6 bases, the J end by 0 bases, with 12 bases between. CDR3 amino acids: CASRQTTSSYEQYF. The CDR3 DNA is TGTGCCAGCAGGCAGACTACTAGCTCCTACGAGCAGTACTTC.

The V call is TRBV15, the J call TRBJ1-1, with a possible D match to TRBD1 (5 bases). This CDR3 region has 15 residues. Germline CDR1 is LNHNV and CDR2 is YYDKDF (reference sequence). The germline V and J ends were trimmed by 0 bases and 4 bases, with 12 bases remaining between them. The chain's CDR3 is CATSRDLTGVTEAFF. Here the CDR3 DNA reads TGTGCCACCAGCAGAGATCTGACGGGGGTCACTGAAGCTTTCTTT.

The V gene is TRBV6-5, the J gene TRBJ2-2; the match to TRBD2 covers 7 bases. Trimming took 2 bases from V and 3 from J; bases not matched to a gene: 3. From germline, CDR1 is MNHEY and CDR2 SVGAGI. The length of the CDR3 is 15 residues. CDR3 amino acids: CASSYGGGYTGELFF. In nucleotides, the CDR3 is TGTGCCAGCAGTTACGGCGGGGGTTACACCGGGGAGCTGTTTTTT.

CDR3: CASTPERGGASHGYTF. The DNA for the CDR3 is TGTGCCAGCACCCCGGAGCGGGGGGGCGCTTCTCATGGCTACACCTTC. The rearrangement uses TRBV5-6 and TRBJ1-2, with a weak D call TRBD1 (6 bases). V was clipped by 6 bases and J by 6 bases, with 24 bases between them. The CDR3 is 16 amino acids. Germline CDR1 SGHDT, CDR2 YYEEEE.

This clonotype appeared a few times. This chain links TRBV11-2 with TRBJ1-2, with 8 positions matching TRBD1. V gave up 5 bases and J gave up 4 bases; unmatched junction bases: 9. The germline gives CDR1 SGHAT, CDR2 FQNNGV. The CDR3 has 15 residues. CDR3 coding DNA: TGTGCCAGCAGCCCCCTGACAGGGGAGATCTATGGCTACACCTTC. It encodes CASSPLTGEIYGYTF. Full variable domain (remainder filled in from reference TRBV11-2 and TRBJ1-2): EAGVAQSPRYKIIEKRQSVAFWCNPISGHATLYWYQQILGQGPKLLIQFQNNGVVDDSQLPKDRFSAERLKGVDSTLKIQPAKLEDSAVYLCASSPLTGEIYGYTFGSGTRLTVV.

This clonotype was observed a few times. This chain links TRBV18 with TRBJ2-3, with D possibly called TRBD1 or TRBD2 (6 bases each). This CDR3 region has 20 residues. CDR1 is KGHSH, CDR2 LQKENI, per germline. The V end was cut by 3 bases, the J end by 4 bases, with 29 bases between. Here the CDR3 DNA reads TGTGCCAGCTCACCCTCATTGGAACAAGGAGGGGGTTTTTGGGCAGATACGCAGTATTTT. Translation gives CASSPSLEQGGGFWADTQYF.

This clonotype came up a few times. The V call is TRBV5-8, the J call TRBJ2-2, with 8 bases fitting TRBD2. The germline gives CDR1 SGHTS, CDR2 YDEGEE. V was pared by 4 bases and J by 5 bases, with 4 bases of the junction left unmatched. The CDR3 spans 14 residues. The CDR3 bases are TGTGCCAGCAGCCAAGCGGGAGATACCGGGGAGCTGTTTTTT. It specifies CASSQAGDTGELFF.

This clonotype came up once. Just one base apart from a much larger clone, this may be a read error. The chain employs TRBV11-3 and TRBJ2-3; 10 bases align to TRBD2. Germline V CDR1 and CDR2: SGHNT, YENEEA. The length of the CDR3 is 14 residues. V lost 3 bases to trimming and J lost 3 bases; unmatched junction nucleotides: 0. CDR3 amino acids: CASSFSGRTDTQYF. The DNA for the CDR3 is TGTGCCAGCAGCTTTAGCGGGAGGACAGATACGCAGTATTTT.

The gene calls are TRBV6-5 and TRBJ2-5, with D hard to call. Germline V gene data show CDR1 as MNHEY and CDR2 as SVGAGI. The V end lost 4 bases, the J end lost 1 base, and 16 bases lay between the germline ends. The CDR3 runs 16 residues. The CDR3 nucleotides read TGTGCCAGCAGTTCCGCCTCTGCTAGTCCCCAAGAGACCCAGTACTTC. This sequence encodes CASSSASASPQETQYF.

Many counts were recorded for this clonotype. V is TRBV29-1 and J is TRBJ2-1; no definite D call. The germline gives CDR1 SQVTM, CDR2 ANQGSEA. Trimming pared 3 bases from V and 9 bases from J, leaving 12 bases between. CDR3 length equals 12 residues. CDR3 bases: TGCAGCGTTGACCGGTCCACGGGTGAGCAGTTCTTC. It translates to CSVDRSTGEQFF.

There are a few counts of this clonotype. The V call is TRBV6-5, the J call TRBJ1-2; no clear D gene. V gave up 3 bases and J gave up 10 bases, with 18 bases separating them. The CDR3 length is 14 residues. CDR1 is MNHEY, CDR2 SVGAGI, per germline. The CDR3 DNA reads as TGTGCCAGCAGTTATTCGGTTGGTGTCGGGTACTACACCTTC. Residues: CASSYSVGVGYYTF.

The chain recombines TRBV12-3 or TRBV12-4 with TRBJ1-6; 8 nucleotides align to TRBD1. The CDR3 consists of 15 residues. The junction had 5 bases not matched to a gene; V was cut back by 6 bases and J by 4 bases. The CDR3 loop is CASRRGQEYNSPLHF. The DNA for the CDR3 is TGTGCCAGCAGGAGGGGACAGGAGTATAATTCACCCCTCCACTTT.